The 27 T cell receptor beta chains below come from one sample, sequenced in a study of cytomegalovirus exposure and HLA in healthy donors. Researchers ran the PCR with 60 Vbeta and 13 Jbeta primers. Assay: immunoSEQ multiplex PCR; the TCRdb copy retains only in-frame clones and omits some. Here the sample spans approximately 170,000 clones, around 80% being singletons. The sequencing sample was made of PBMCs. The receptors originated from a woman in her forties in good health and CMV-seropositive.

This clone showed up just once. This chain connects TRBV6-1 to TRBJ1-5; D is possibly TRBD1 (6 bases). Between the trimmed V and J ends, which lost 11 bases and 7 bases, there was a span of 15 bases. The CDR3 has 12 amino acids. The germline V gene has CDR1 MNHNS and CDR2 SASEGT. This CDR3 is CAGKTGSQPQHF. The DNA for the CDR3 is TGTGCCGGAAAAACAGGGTCACAGCCCCAGCATTTT.

A note on this clone: At one of its ends the junction is not consistent with the germline gene, which may arise from a read error. The chain employs TRBV29-1 and TRBJ2-4; 9 bases are shared with TRBD2. CDR1 and CDR2 (germline): SQVTM, ANQGSEA. This CDR3 has 14 residues. CDR3 in DNA: TGCAGCGCTAAAGCGGGGGGAGCCAAAAACAGTCAGTACTTC. It encodes CSAKAGGAKNSQYF. Based on the CDR3 plus reference TRBV29-1 and TRBJ2-4, the full variable domain is SAVISQKPSRDICQRGTSLTIQCQVDSQVTMMFWYRQQPGQSLTLIATANQGSEATYESGFVIDKFPISRPNLTFSTLTVSNMSPEDSSIYLCSAKAGGAKNSQYFGAGTRLSVL.

The V call is TRBV7-6, the J call TRBJ2-2; TRBD1 is a possible D gene (6 bases). Germline V gene data show CDR1 as SGHVS and CDR2 as FNYEAQ. V was trimmed by 4 bases and J by 1 base, leaving 22 bases between them. This CDR3 contains 19 residues. The CDR3 spells CASSSYAASATGNTGELFF. The CDR3 DNA is TGTGCCAGCAGCTCCTATGCGGCCTCCGCGACAGGGAACACCGGGGAGCTGTTTTTT.

The chain uses TRBV7-8 and TRBJ2-3; 10 bases match TRBD2. Looked up from germline, CDR1 is SGHVS and CDR2 is FQNEAQ. J gave up 7 bases and V 2 bases, and 9 bases lay outside the gene matches. The CDR3 extends over 16 amino acids. The CDR3 protein is CASSLRRLAGGHTQYF. DNA of the CDR3: TGTGCCAGCAGCTTAAGAAGACTAGCGGGTGGGCATACGCAGTATTTT.

The V call is TRBV7-2, the J call TRBJ2-5; TRBD2 aligns across 13 bases. Trimming took 5 bases from V and 4 from J; bases not matched to a gene: 10. The length of the CDR3 is 17 residues. Germline assignment: CDR1 SGHTA and CDR2 FQGNSA. CDR3 amino acids: CASSPRTSGGGGETQYF. Written as DNA, the CDR3 is TGTGCCAGCAGCCCCAGGACTAGCGGGGGCGGTGGAGAGACCCAGTACTTC.

V and J are TRBV5-1 and TRBJ1-2, with D possibly TRBD1 on 5 matching bases. Between the trimmed V and J ends, which lost 1 base and 6 bases, there was a span of 10 bases. The CDR3 spans 13 residues. Germline V CDR1 and CDR2: SGHRS, YFSETQ. The CDR3 region is CASSLQGGDGYTF. The CDR3, as DNA: TGCGCCAGCAGCTTGCAGGGAGGGGATGGCTACACCTTC.

The V and J genes are TRBV27 and TRBJ1-5; tentatively, D is TRBD1 (6 bases). V was clipped by 4 bases and J by 7 bases, with 11 bases between them. CDR1 MNHEY and CDR2 SMNVEV come from the germline V gene (reference sequence). The CDR3 sequence is 13 residues long. The CDR3 sequence is CASSWGGAQPQHF. Written as DNA, the CDR3 is TGTGCCAGCAGTTGGGGGGGGGCCCAGCCCCAGCATTTT.

The chain couples TRBV19 to TRBJ1-1; no reliable D call. Trimming shortened V by 6 bases and J by 3 bases, and 11 bases separated the two germline ends. Germline V gene lookup returns CDR1 LNHDA and CDR2 SQIVND (reference sequence). The CDR3 spans 13 residues. This CDR3 reads CASRRELYTEAFF. The CDR3 nucleotides read TGTGCCAGTAGGCGGGAGCTTTACACTGAAGCTTTCTTT.

The rearrangement uses TRBV7-9 and TRBJ1-2; possible D gene TRBD1, 5 bases. V gave up 5 bases and J gave up 0 bases, with 16 bases separating them. Germline assignment: CDR1 SEHNR and CDR2 FQNEAQ (reference sequence). This CDR3 is 16 amino acids long. CDR3 bases: TGTGCCAGCAGCACAGCGGGACCGCAAGCTAACTATGGCTACACCTTC. Translating gives CASSTAGPQANYGYTF.

The chain carries TRBV5-6 and TRBJ1-1; weak D call: TRBD1 (6 bases). Germline V gene lookup returns CDR1 SGHDT and CDR2 YYEEEE. CDR3 length: 14 residues. V was cut by 1 base and J by 4 bases, with 11 bases left in between. The CDR3 reads CASSLLGASTEAFF. CDR3 sequence (DNA): TGTGCCAGCAGCTTGTTGGGGGCCAGCACTGAAGCTTTCTTT.

In its sample, this clone was seen a few times. CDR3 coding DNA: TGCAGCGTTGCCCTTTCTGACTCCGCTGAAGCTTTCTTT. Amino acids: CSVALSDSAEAFF. The chain carries TRBV29-1 and TRBJ1-1, with D unresolved. Looked up from germline, CDR1 is SQVTM and CDR2 is ANQGSEA. The CDR3 has 13 residues. V shed 4 bases and J shed 6 bases, with 15 bases lying between them. Supplemented by reference TRBV29-1 and TRBJ1-1, the full variable domain reads SAVISQKPSRDICQRGTSLTIQCQVDSQVTMMFWYRQQPGQSLTLIATANQGSEATYESGFVIDKFPISRPNLTFSTLTVSNMSPEDSSIYLCSVALSDSAEAFFGQGTRLTVV.

This clone was detected a few times. This chain links TRBV2 with TRBJ1-1, with a tentative D call TRBD1 (5 bases). Trimming took 4 bases from V and 5 from J, leaving 11 bases between them. This CDR3 spans 13 amino acids. Germline CDR1 SNHLY, CDR2 FYNNEI. CDR3 bases: TGTGCCAGCAGTGCGGGCAGGGATACTGAAGCTTTCTTT. As protein: CASSAGRDTEAFF.

The gene calls are TRBV28 and TRBJ1-5; D perhaps matches TRBD1 (6 bases). V gave up 6 bases and J gave up 6 bases, with 18 bases separating them. Germline V gives CDR1 MDHEN, CDR2 SYDVKM. The CDR3 length is 15 residues. The CDR3 DNA reads TGTGCCAGCAGCCCCAGGGGCGGTGGAGGTCAGCCCCAGCATTTT. It is translated as CASSPRGGGGQPQHF.

The V gene is TRBV30, the J gene TRBJ1-1; D perhaps matches TRBD1 (5 bases). V lost 6 bases, J lost 2 bases, and 13 bases lay in between. The length of the CDR3 is 13 residues. CDR1 is GTSNPN, CDR2 SVGIG, per germline (reference sequence). In DNA form, the CDR3 reads TGTGCCTGCATACGGGGGTTTAACACTGAAGCTTTCTTT. This gives the protein CACIRGFNTEAFF.

This chain uses TRBV7-3 with TRBJ2-1, with a tentative D call TRBD1 (6 bases). Trimming shortened V by 1 base and J by 6 bases, and 13 bases separated the two germline ends. Germline CDR1 SGHTA, CDR2 FQGTGA. This CDR3 is built from 15 residues. The CDR3 region is CASSLKQGGFNEQFF. The CDR3 DNA sequence: TGTGCCAGCAGCTTAAAACAGGGTGGTTTCAATGAGCAGTTCTTC.

This sequence joins TRBV6-1 and TRBJ1-2; 12 bases line up with TRBD1. The CDR3 consists of 15 residues. Germline CDR1 MNHNS, CDR2 SASEGT. After removal of 6 bases from V and 4 bases from J, the junction contained 6 bases not matched to a gene. CDR3 in amino acids: CASRGQGARVYGYTF. The CDR3 coding sequence is TGTGCCAGCAGGGGACAGGGGGCTCGTGTCTATGGCTACACCTTC.

V and J are TRBV19 and TRBJ1-5; 9 bases line up with TRBD1. Germline V CDR1 and CDR2: LNHDA, SQIVND (reference sequence). V shed 5 bases and J 5 bases; nucleotides not matched to a gene: 7. The CDR3 has 15 residues. The CDR3 DNA sequence: TGTGCCAGTAGTGGGGACAGGGATTGGGATCAGCCCCAGCATTTT. Translated, it gives CASSGDRDWDQPQHF.

The CDR3 DNA follows: TGTGCCAGTAGTATCGGGAGGTCGGGGCAGCCCCAGCATTTT. The encoded protein is CASSIGRSGQPQHF. This chain connects TRBV19 to TRBJ1-5; D not certain. The ends were cut back, 3 bases at V and 7 bases at J, with 13 bases in the middle. CDR1 and CDR2 from the germline V gene are LNHDA and SQIVND (reference sequence). This CDR3 contains 14 residues.

The V call is TRBV2, the J call TRBJ2-1; TRBD2 matches 14 bases. Germline V gene sequence: CDR1 SNHLY, CDR2 FYNNEI. The V segment lost 6 bases and the J segment 9 bases; nucleotides outside the gene matches: 7. The CDR3 covers 15 residues. The CDR3 here is CASRETSGGAGEQFF. The CDR3, as DNA: TGTGCCAGCAGGGAGACTAGCGGGGGGGCCGGTGAGCAGTTCTTC.

This chain uses TRBV29-1 with TRBJ2-1; 11 nucleotides agree with TRBD1. The germline gives CDR1 SQVTM, CDR2 ANQGSEA. This CDR3 region has 13 residues. V lost 6 bases to trimming and J lost 7 bases; unmatched junction nucleotides: 5. The CDR3 sequence: CSVGTGGKNEQFF. The CDR3 bases are TGCAGCGTCGGGACAGGGGGTAAAAATGAGCAGTTCTTC.

The CDR3 DNA sequence: TGTGCCAGCAGCCACTGGGGGGCGGGGGGCTCTAATACGCAGTATTTT. It translates to CASSHWGAGGSNTQYF. The chain combines TRBV7-2 with TRBJ2-3, with TRBD2 matching over 8 bases. The CDR3 extends over 16 amino acids. With 5 bases clipped from V and 7 bases from J, the junction kept 14 bases outside the gene matches. Per the germline V gene, CDR1 is SGHTA and CDR2 is FQGNSA.

The chain links TRBV4-1 to TRBJ2-2; D possibly corresponds to TRBD1 (5 bases). V shed 2 bases and J shed 1 base, with 11 bases lying between them. The CDR3 spans 16 residues. Germline CDR1 reads MGHRA; CDR2 reads YSYEKL. In nucleotides, the CDR3 is TGCGCCAGCAGCCAACCGAGAGACAGGAACACCGGGGAGCTGTTTTTT. It specifies CASSQPRDRNTGELFF.

J is TRBJ1-2 and V is TRBV11-2, with D unresolved. CDR1 is SGHAT and CDR2 is FQNNGV in the germline V gene. This CDR3 comprises 12 residues. Deletions cut 5 bases from V and 5 bases from J, with 9 bases between. DNA of the CDR3: TGTGCCAGCAGCCCAAGAGTGTATGGCTACACCTTC. It specifies CASSPRVYGYTF.

There are a few counts of this clone. The chain recombines TRBV30 with TRBJ2-7, with D perhaps matching TRBD1 (7 bases). The CDR3 has 15 amino acids. The V end lost 2 bases, the J end lost 3 bases, and 17 bases lay between the germline ends. Germline CDR1 GTSNPN, CDR2 SVGIG (reference sequence). The chain's CDR3 is CAWSHGGTANYEQYF. The DNA of the CDR3 is TGTGCCTGGAGTCATGGCGGGACAGCGAACTACGAGCAGTACTTC.

CDR3 protein: CASSPRSGQQNQPQHF. CDR3 nucleotide sequence: TGCGCCAGCAGTCCTCGTTCCGGACAGCAAAATCAGCCCCAGCATTTT. The V gene is TRBV10-2, the J gene TRBJ1-5; tentative D call: TRBD1 (6 bases). Germline values: CDR1 WSHSY, CDR2 SAAADI. This CDR3 is built from 16 residues. V lost 5 bases, J lost 4 bases, and 18 bases lay in between.

The chain carries TRBV5-6 and TRBJ2-3, with 7 bases matching TRBD1. From germline, CDR1 is SGHDT and CDR2 YYEEEE. The CDR3 consists of 16 residues. The J segment lost 0 bases and the V segment lost 5 bases, leaving 9 bases of the junction unmatched. In nucleotides, the CDR3 is TGTGCCAGCAGACCCAGGGGGTTTGGGAGCACAGATACGCAGTATTTT. Residues: CASRPRGFGSTDTQYF.

This clone occurred a few times. The chain couples TRBV19 to TRBJ2-2; D gene uncertain. The CDR3 has 14 amino acids. Between the trimmed V and J ends, which lost 2 bases and 2 bases, there was a span of 6 bases. Germline CDR1 and CDR2: LNHDA and SQIVND (reference sequence). CDR3 amino acids: CASSISKNTGELFF. The CDR3 DNA sequence: TGTGCCAGTAGTATATCTAAAAACACCGGGGAGCTGTTTTTT.